A selection of T cell receptor beta chains follows, all from one sample in a study of blood T cell repertoires in COVID-19. The protocol was immunoSEQ multiplex PCR, while the TCRdb copy is restricted to in-frame clones and leaves out a portion. The data show approximately 150,000 clones, roughly 84% seen once. Sequencing was carried out using peripheral blood. The receptor source for this set is a man aged 55 to 70 with acute or convalescent COVID-19. The CDR3 runs from the conserved cysteine through the conserved F or W. A D gene is named only where the DNA matches it firmly. Rows give clone size only sometimes, using once, few, many, or a class for an expanded clone.

>TRBV6-1|NA|TRBJ1-5|NA
CASSDRQYSNQPQHF
TGTGCCAGCAGTGATCGACAGTATAGCAATCAGCCCCAGCATTTT
>TRBV9|few|TRBJ2-3|TRBD2
CASSVVGGSVTDTQYF
TGTGCCAGCAGCGTAGTGGGCGGGAGCGTGACAGATACGCAGTATTTT
>TRBV7-3|NA|TRBJ2-3|NA
CASVPPGGDTQYF
TGTGCCAGCGTACCCCCCGGGGGAGATACGCAGTATTTT
>TRBV4-1|NA|TRBJ2-3|NA
CASSQVPGSTDTQYF
TGCGCCAGCAGCCAAGTTCCCGGTTCCACAGATACGCAGTATTTT
>TRBV5-1|NA|TRBJ2-5|TRBD2
CASSLVAGANQETQYF
TGCGCCAGCAGCTTGGTAGCGGGAGCAAACCAAGAGACCCAGTACTTC
>TRBV19|NA|TRBJ1-1|NA
CASTPWQNTEAFF
TGTGCCAGTACCCCCTGGCAGAACACTGAAGCTTTCTTT
>TRBV15|NA|TRBJ2-3|NA
CATSRDRGVTDTQYF
TGTGCCACCAGCAGAGATCGAGGAGTCACAGATACGCAGTATTTT
>TRBV5-1|NA|TRBJ2-5|NA
CASSLGRGTATATETQYF
TGCGCCAGCAGCTTGGGCCGCGGGACAGCGACAGCGACAGAGACCCAGTACTTC
>TRBV2|once|TRBJ1-1|NA
CASSELSTEAFF
TGTGCCAGCAGTGAACTGAGCACTGAAGCTTTCTTT
>TRBV5-1|NA|TRBJ2-2|TRBD1
CASRGTANTGELFF
TGCGCCAGCAGAGGGACAGCGAACACCGGGGAGCTGTTTTTT
>TRBV11-3|once|TRBJ2-5|TRBD2
CASSSTSAETQYF
TGTGCCAGCAGCTCTACTAGCGCAGAGACCCAGTACTTC
>TRBV6-5|NA|TRBJ1-2|TRBD1
CASSYQGQGRGYTF
TGTGCCAGCAGTTACCAAGGACAGGGTCGTGGCTACACCTTC
>TRBV5-1|NA|TRBJ1-4|TRBD1
CASSGPGQGNEKLFF
TGCGCCAGCAGCGGACCGGGACAGGGGAATGAAAAACTGTTTTTT
>TRBV30|NA|TRBJ2-7|TRBD2
CASDPGGVRGEQYF
TGTGCCTCCGATCCGGGGGGTGTTAGGGGCGAGCAGTACTTC
>TRBV19|NA|TRBJ1-1|TRBD1
CASTKQGASGTEAFF
TGTGCCAGTACGAAACAGGGGGCGTCGGGTACTGAAGCTTTCTTT
>TRBV18|NA|TRBJ1-1|TRBD1
CASSGNRGGIYTEAFF
TGTGCCAGCTCAGGAAACAGGGGTGGCATCTACACTGAAGCTTTCTTT
>TRBV9|NA|TRBJ2-2|TRBD2
CASSFASGRHTGELFF
TGTGCCAGCAGCTTCGCTAGCGGGAGGCACACCGGGGAGCTGTTTTTT
>TRBV14|NA|TRBJ1-6|TRBD1
CASSPGTGRNSPLHF
TGTGCCAGCAGCCCAGGGACAGGGAGGAATTCACCCCTCCACTTT
>TRBV29-1|NA|TRBJ1-2|NA
CSVPQGQGYGYTF
TGCAGCGTGCCCCAGGGGCAGGGCTATGGCTACACCTTC
>TRBV5-1|NA|TRBJ2-2|TRBD2
CASSLDGGGDTGELFF
TGCGCCAGCAGCTTGGACGGCGGGGGAGACACCGGGGAGCTGTTTTTT
>TRBV18|NA|TRBJ1-6|NA
CASSPRDIGFTLHF
TGTGCCAGCTCACCCCGGGACATCGGATTCACCCTCCACTTT
>TRBV12-3/TRBV12-4|NA|TRBJ2-3|TRBD1
CASRPTGADTQYF
TGTGCCAGCAGGCCAACAGGGGCAGATACGCAGTATTTT
>TRBV19|NA|TRBJ2-5|TRBD2
CASSTGLAGGKETQYF
TGTGCCAGTAGCACGGGACTAGCGGGAGGGAAAGAGACCCAGTACTTC
>TRBV6-5|NA|TRBJ1-1|NA
CASSPGLNTEAFF
TGTGCCAGCAGTCCAGGGTTGAACACTGAAGCTTTCTTT
>TRBV21-1|NA|TRBJ2-1|NA
CASSKGPGTRTNNEQFF
TGTGCCAGCAGCAAAGGCCCCGGGACTAGGACCAACAATGAGCAGTTCTTC
>TRBV3-1/TRBV3-2|NA|TRBJ2-7|NA
CASSQGGEQYF
TGTGCCAGCAGCCAAGGCGGAGAGCAGTACTTC
>TRBV14|NA|TRBJ1-1|NA
CASSQENSRTAYMNTEAFF
TGTGCCAGCAGCCAAGAAAATTCCCGGACAGCCTACATGAACACTGAAGCTTTCTTT
>TRBV4-1|NA|TRBJ1-1|NA
CASSHQQGRETEAFF
TGCGCCAGCAGCCATCAGCAGGGACGGGAGACTGAAGCTTTCTTT
>TRBV15|NA|TRBJ1-2|NA
CATSRDLSGREDTF
TGTGCCACCAGCAGAGATCTCTCGGGCAGGGAGGACACCTTC
>TRBV27|NA|TRBJ2-7|NA
CASSLQGGYEQYF
TGTGCCAGCAGTTTACAGGGGGGCTACGAGCAGTACTTC
>TRBV5-6|once|TRBJ2-7|TRBD2
CASSSGLAGAYEQYF
TGTGCCAGCAGCTCGGGACTAGCGGGGGCCTACGAGCAGTACTTC
>TRBV5-1|NA|TRBJ2-5|TRBD2
CASSPSTSGGGETQYF
TGCGCCAGCAGCCCTTCGACTAGCGGGGGAGGGGAGACCCAGTACTTC
>TRBV5-1|NA|TRBJ1-3|TRBD1
CASSLDGTDITIYF
TGCGCCAGCAGCTTGGATGGGACAGACATCACCATATATTTT
>TRBV6-2/TRBV6-3|once|TRBJ2-2|NA
CASSYLAVSGELFF
TGTGCCAGCAGTTATTTAGCGGTCTCCGGGGAGCTGTTTTTT
>TRBV6-5|NA|TRBJ1-4|NA
CASSPRGANEKLFF
TGTGCCAGCAGCCCCCGCGGGGCAAATGAAAAACTGTTTTTT
>TRBV6-5|NA|TRBJ1-2|TRBD1
CASSPGPGGLNGYTF
TGTGCCAGCAGTCCCGGGCCAGGGGGCCTCAATGGCTACACCTTC
>TRBV6-6|few|TRBJ2-3|NA
CASSYSTRDTQYF
TGTGCCAGCAGTTACTCGACAAGAGATACGCAGTATTTT
>TRBV7-2|few|TRBJ1-6|NA
CASSFQGTNSPLHF
TGTGCCAGCAGCTTTCAGGGGACTAATTCACCCCTCCACTTT
>TRBV12-2|NA|TRBJ1-2|NA
CASRLAQGNGYTF
TGTGCAAGTCGCTTAGCACAGGGAAACGGCTACACCTTC
>TRBV19|NA|TRBJ1-2|NA
CASSRGLGGYTF
TGTGCCAGTAGTCGGGGATTAGGGGGCTACACCTTC
>TRBV6-6|NA|TRBJ1-2|NA
CASSYSGGEVGYGYTF
TGTGCCAGCAGTTACTCGGGGGGTGAGGTTGGCTATGGCTACACCTTC
>TRBV3-1/TRBV3-2|once|TRBJ1-2|NA
CASSPDRSNYGYTF
TGTGCCAGCAGCCCGGACAGATCTAACTATGGCTACACCTTC
>TRBV6-1|few|TRBJ1-6|NA
CASSEHTQNSPLHF
TGTGCCAGCAGTGAACATACACAGAATTCACCCCTCCACTTT
>TRBV11-1|NA|TRBJ2-1|TRBD2
CASSLGGGGYNEQFF
TGTGCCAGCAGCTTAGGGGGCGGGGGATACAATGAGCAGTTCTTC
>TRBV5-4|NA|TRBJ2-1|TRBD1
CASSPRDRDYNEQFF
TGTGCCAGCAGCCCCCGGGACAGGGATTACAATGAGCAGTTCTTC